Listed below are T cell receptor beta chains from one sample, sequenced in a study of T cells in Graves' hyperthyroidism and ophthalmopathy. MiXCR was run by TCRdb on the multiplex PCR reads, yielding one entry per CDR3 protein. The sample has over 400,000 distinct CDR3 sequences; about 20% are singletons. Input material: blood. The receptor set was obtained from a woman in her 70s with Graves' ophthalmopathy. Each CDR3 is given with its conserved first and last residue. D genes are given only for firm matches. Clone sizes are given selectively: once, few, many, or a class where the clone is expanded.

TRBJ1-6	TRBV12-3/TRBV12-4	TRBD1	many	CASSKAPGQGLPLHF	TGTGCCAGCTCGAAAGCCCCGGGACAGGGGTTACCCCTCCACTTT
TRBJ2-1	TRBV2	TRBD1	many	CASGDREINEQFF	TGTGCCAGCGGGGACAGGGAGATAAATGAGCAGTTCTTC
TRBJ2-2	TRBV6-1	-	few	CASSEGFTGELFF	TGTGCCAGCAGTGAGGGTTTCACCGGGGAGCTGTTTTTT
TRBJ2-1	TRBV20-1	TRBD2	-	CSADGLAGGRNEQFF	TGCAGTGCTGATGGACTAGCGGGAGGGAGGAATGAGCAGTTCTTC
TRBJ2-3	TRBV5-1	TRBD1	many	CASSFGQAGADTQYF	TGCGCCAGCAGCTTCGGACAGGCGGGCGCAGATACGCAGTATTTT
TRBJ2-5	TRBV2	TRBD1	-	CASSAREGTGGGETQYF	TGTGCCAGCAGTGCCCGGGAGGGGACAGGGGGCGGAGAGACCCAGTACTTC
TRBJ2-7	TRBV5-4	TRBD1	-	CASSLDTGTGVEEQYF	TGTGCCAGCAGCTTAGACACCGGGACAGGGGTGGAGGAGCAGTACTTC
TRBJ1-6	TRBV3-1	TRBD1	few	CASSQRGRDSPLHF	TGTGCCAGCAGCCAGAGGGGGCGGGATTCACCCCTCCACTTT
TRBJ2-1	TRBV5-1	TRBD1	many	CASSRPTGNEKQFF	TGCGCCAGCAGCCGACCGACAGGGAACGAGAAGCAGTTCTTC
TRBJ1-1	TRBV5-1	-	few	CASRGLENTEAFF	TGCGCCAGCAGGGGATTAGAGAACACTGAAGCTTTCTTT
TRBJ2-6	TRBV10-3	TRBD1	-	CAISQGQGSGANVLTF	TGTGCCATCAGCCAAGGACAGGGGTCTGGGGCCAACGTCCTGACTTTC
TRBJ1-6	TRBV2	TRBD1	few	CASLRGRSNSPLHF	TGTGCCAGCCTCAGGGGGCGAAGTAATTCACCCCTCCACTTT
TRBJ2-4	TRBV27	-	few	CASSLRAGENIQYF	TGTGCCAGCAGTTTGCGGGCAGGGGAAAACATTCAGTACTTC
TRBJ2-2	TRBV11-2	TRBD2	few	CASRPYPRTSGRDTGELFF	TGTGCCAGCAGACCTTACCCGAGAACTAGCGGGAGAGACACCGGGGAGCTGTTTTTT
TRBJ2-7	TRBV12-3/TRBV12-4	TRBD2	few	CASSTSGSSYEQYF	TGTGCCAGCAGCACTAGCGGGAGCTCCTACGAGCAGTACTTC
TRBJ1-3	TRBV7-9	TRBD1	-	CASTTGGSSGNTIYF	TGTGCCAGCACCACAGGGGGGTCCTCTGGAAACACCATATATTTT
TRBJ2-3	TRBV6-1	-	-	CASRDNTDTQYF	TGTGCCAGCAGGGACAACACAGATACGCAGTATTTT